A selection of T cell receptor beta chains follows, all from one sample in a study of Ad26.COV2.S vaccination and SARS-CoV-2 variants. Sequencing used immunoSEQ multiplex PCR; TCRdb keeps in-frame clones, though not all of them. In the table there are 300,000 to 350,000 clones, roughly 80% of which are singletons. Sequencing used peripheral blood, obtained in a trial of Ad26.COV2.S vaccine versus placebo. The receptor source for this set is a person between 18 and 60 years old who received the Ad26.COV2.S COVID-19 vaccine or a placebo. Both conserved end residues are part of each CDR3. The D gene is left open where the match is weak. Clone size is not always given. Where it is, it says once, few, many or a class for expanded clones.

>.|15|TRBV9|TRBJ1-3|once
CASSVGVGTGNTIYF
TGTGCCAGCAGCGTAGGAGTGGGGACTGGAAACACCATATATTTT
>.|16|TRBV5-6|TRBJ2-7|.
CASSLGGRPSRYEQYF
TGTGCCAGCAGCTTGGGAGGGCGGCCAAGTCGATACGAGCAGTACTTC
>.|14|TRBV19|TRBJ1-3|.
CASSISPAGNTIYF
TGTGCCAGTAGTATTTCACCGGCTGGAAACACCATATATTTT
>TRBD2|14|TRBV11-2|TRBJ2-7|.
CASSIREGPYEQYF
TGTGCCAGCAGCATCCGGGAGGGTCCCTACGAGCAGTACTTC
>.|11|TRBV20-1|TRBJ2-7|.
CSASRGREQYF
TGCAGTGCTAGTAGGGGCCGCGAGCAGTACTTC
>.|16|TRBV10-3|TRBJ2-1|.
CAISESGGSSYNEQFF
TGTGCCATCAGTGAGTCGGGGGGTAGCTCCTACAATGAGCAGTTCTTC
>TRBD1|15|TRBV2|TRBJ2-1|.
CASSARQGIHNEQFF
TGTGCCAGCAGTGCAAGACAGGGGATCCACAATGAGCAGTTCTTC
>.|13|TRBV6-5|TRBJ1-4|.
CASPGRGGEKLFF
TGTGCCAGTCCGGGACGGGGAGGGGAAAAACTGTTTTTT
>.|13|TRBV11-3|TRBJ2-7|.
CASRGQTTYEQYF
TGTGCCAGCCGAGGACAGACTACCTACGAGCAGTACTTC
>.|15|TRBV7-9|TRBJ1-3|.
CASTQTGGSGNTIYF
TGTGCCAGCACCCAAACCGGGGGTTCAGGAAACACCATATATTTT
>TRBD1|16|TRBV7-9|TRBJ2-7|.
CASSPDRGTISYEQYF
TGTGCCAGCAGCCCCGACAGGGGGACCATCTCCTACGAGCAGTACTTC
>TRBD2|15|TRBV10-3|TRBJ2-7|.
CAINPTSGEPYEQYF
TGTGCCATCAACCCGACTAGCGGGGAACCCTACGAGCAGTACTTC
>TRBD1|13|TRBV7-9|TRBJ1-1|.
CASSLGGQGYAFF
TGTGCCAGCAGCTTAGGGGGACAGGGTTACGCTTTCTTT
>TRBD1|18|TRBV24-1|TRBJ2-1|.
CATSGPLPGQSSYNEQFF
TGTGCCACCAGTGGTCCTTTACCGGGACAGTCCTCCTACAATGAGCAGTTCTTC
>TRBD2|15|TRBV5-1|TRBJ2-7|few
CASSLGGLSSYEQYF
TGCGCCAGCAGCTTGGGGGGACTAAGCTCCTACGAGCAGTACTTC
>TRBD1|17|TRBV4-2|TRBJ1-4|.
CASSQLIRTGGNEKLFF
TGTGCCAGCAGCCAACTGATTAGGACAGGGGGCAATGAAAAACTGTTTTTT
>.|15|TRBV5-1|TRBJ2-3|.
CASSLGYTSTDTQYF
TGCGCCAGCAGCTTGGGCTACACTAGCACAGATACGCAGTATTTT
>.|16|TRBV19|TRBJ1-6|.
CASKSSPSPSNSPLHF
TGTGCCAGTAAATCTTCGCCTTCACCTTCTAATTCACCCCTCCACTTT
>.|14|TRBV6-4|TRBJ1-1|once
CASSLYEGSTEAFF
TGTGCCAGCAGCCTATACGAAGGGAGCACTGAAGCTTTCTTT
>.|16|TRBV28|TRBJ2-5|.
CASSFRDWNLQETQYF
TGTGCCAGCAGTTTCCGTGACTGGAATTTGCAAGAGACCCAGTACTTC
>.|17|TRBV13|TRBJ2-3|once
CASSLAIGLALPDTQYF
TGTGCCAGCAGCTTAGCCATTGGCCTAGCCCTCCCAGATACGCAGTATTTT
>.|14|TRBV6-4|TRBJ2-6|.
CASSNSLGANVLTF
TGTGCCAGCAGTAACAGTCTGGGGGCCAACGTCCTGACTTTC
>.|15|TRBV15|TRBJ2-3|.
CATSRWGEGTDTQYF
TGTGCCACCAGTCGGTGGGGAGAAGGGACAGATACGCAGTATTTT
>TRBD2|18|TRBV15|TRBJ2-2|.
CATSSPSERGRMAGELFF
TGTGCCACCAGCAGCCCATCAGAGCGGGGACGGATGGCCGGGGAGCTGTTTTTT